This T cell receptor beta chain comes out of a study of CD8 T cells in Susac syndrome. Study-wide findings and caveats: Regarding the TCR sequencing and HLA analysis, the study admitted that a relatively small number of individuals were involved.

CD8+ and CD4+ blood T cells underwent TCR beta sequencing. The CDR3 is 13 residues long. Germline lookup yields CDR1 GTSNPN and CDR2 SVGIG (reference sequence). With 3 bases removed from V and 6 bases from J, the gap between germline ends came to 15 bases. Reverse transcription of roughly 0.5 to 1 ug RNA was performed with random hexamers. Across 54 Vbeta and 13 Jbeta, TCR beta CDR3 was amplified with immunoSEQ multiplex PCR. TCRdb processed the immunoSEQ multiplex PCR reads anew with MiXCR; each CDR3 protein has one entry. This table has 180,000 or so distinct CDR3 sequences, nearly 95% appearing once. With regard to this clonotype: Its target is unknown.

This clonotype was sampled from a human donor with multiple sclerosis. The chain couples TRBV30 to TRBJ2-7; possible D gene TRBD2, 6 bases. Sample: CD4+ T cells from PBMCs. The CDR3 bases are TGTGCCTGGAGGAATGCGGGCGGGACCGAGCAGTACTTC. Translating it yields CAWRNAGGTEQYF.